The present T cell receptor (beta chain) was sequenced within a study of blood T cell repertoires in COVID-19. The CDR3 has 16 amino acids. Trimming cost V 0 bases and J 3 bases, with 12 bases left between them. CDR1 and CDR2 from the germline V gene are MGHRA and YSYEKL. Participants, about 18 to 100 years old, spanned around 26 US areas. Profiling relied on immunoSEQ multiplex PCR, and the TCRdb table lists in-frame clones only, not all of them. The repertoire holds a few hundred thousand clones, approximately 75% seen once, with about 9.3% in the top ten. The gene calls are TRBV4-1 and TRBJ1-5; D is uncertain. Sequencing input: PBMCs or T cells enriched from blood (not recorded which). The TCR sequence derives from a man in his forties who had recovered from COVID-19. As DNA, the CDR3 is TGCGCCAGCAGCCAAGATGTCCAGGTTTTCAATCAGCCCCAGCATTTT. Protein: CASSQDVQVFNQPQHF.